This TCR beta chain emerged from a study of T cell responses to AZD1222 COVID-19 vaccine. Study findings and constraints: Spike-spanning, vaccine-associated CD4 TCRs were dominant at 160-218 and 743-854.

The count of this clone is one. The antigen remains unidentified. Data came from immunoSEQ multiplex PCR; TCRdb stores just in-frame clones and leaves some out. The table has around 130,000 clones, about 91% seen once; the top ten hold about 2.1%. From germline, CDR1 is SGHRS and CDR2 YFSETQ. The J segment lost 4 bases and the V segment lost 0 bases, leaving 5 bases of the junction unmatched. This CDR3 spans 16 amino acids. The receptor's source is an adult who received the AZD1222 COVID-19 vaccine. The chain recombines TRBV5-1 with TRBJ2-3; TRBD2 agrees at 10 bases. The sequences come from peripheral blood, collected 28 days after the second AZD1222 dose. This chain's CDR3 is CASSLAPSGSADTQYF. The CDR3 DNA is TGCGCCAGCAGCTTGGCTCCTAGCGGGAGTGCAGATACGCAGTATTTT. Complete variable domain (other parts from reference TRBV5-1 and TRBJ2-3): KAGVTQTPRYLIKTRGQQVTLSCSPISGHRSVSWYQQTPGQGLQFLFEYFSETQRNKGNFPGRFSGRQFSNSRSEMNVSTLELGDSALYLCASSLAPSGSADTQYFGPGTRLTVL.